The subject of this entry is one T cell receptor (beta chain). The junction had 3 bases not matched to a gene; V was cut back by 4 bases and J by 5 bases. The CDR3 totals 14 residues. Germline V gene lookup returns CDR1 SGHNT and CDR2 YYREEE (reference sequence). Under the authors' procedure: Researchers report that nucleated cell counts were estimated from reference gene primer amplification. Repertoires were generated with immunoSEQ multiplex PCR, while TCRdb's copy carries only in-frame clones and drops some. The D gene and trimming were derived from the DNA, and the V and J assignments and clone size from that table. This table has a few hundred thousand clones, roughly 89% appearing once. This entry is derived from a study of blood T cell repertoires in COVID-19. About the study: Acute-phase and convalescent COVID-19 samples originated in the United States, Italy and Spain. T cells, B-cell-depleted T cells, or PBMCs provided the cDNA or gDNA that served as material.

Specimen: peripheral blood. The chain employs TRBV5-4 and TRBJ2-1, with 10 bases lining up with TRBD2. The receptor comes from a man younger than 40 with acute or convalescent COVID-19. This chain's CDR3 is CASSPSGSNNEQFF. The CDR3 coding sequence is TGTGCCAGCAGCCCTAGCGGGAGTAACAATGAGCAGTTCTTC.